This T cell receptor (beta chain) was retrieved from a study of cytomegalovirus exposure and HLA in healthy donors. The study, taken as a whole, reports: Evidence from a later analysis indicated that most CMV-associated TCR beta chains looked HLA-restricted. One variant, a missense change in DCLRE1C, was linked in a later analysis to TCR beta V- and J-gene trimming. Serostatus for CMV was the only available immune exposure information.

60 Vbeta and 13 Jbeta primers were used in PCR. Sequencing used immunoSEQ multiplex PCR; TCRdb keeps in-frame clones, though not all of them. Altogether approximately 190,000 clones are present, around 88% being singletons, with the ten largest covering around 1.6%. Concerning this clone itself: Its antigen is still unknown.

The sequence was obtained from a man aged 35 to 55 in good health and CMV-seropositive. What was sequenced was PBMCs.

The CDR3 sequence: CASSFLRGTGELFF. CDR3 bases: TGTGCCAGCAGCTTCCTAAGGGGGACCGGGGAGCTGTTTTTT. The V call is TRBV11-1, the J call TRBJ2-2; a possible D gene is TRBD1 (6 bases). Between the trimmed V and J ends, which lost 3 bases and 5 bases, there was a span of 10 bases. Germline V gene sequence: CDR1 SGHAT, CDR2 FQDESV (reference sequence). This CDR3 is 14 amino acids long.